Presented here are 23 T cell receptor beta chains from one specimen sequenced in a study of T cell responses to AZD1222 COVID-19 vaccine (TCRdb year 2021). The library came from the immunoSEQ multiplex PCR assay. Drawn from immuneACCESS, this table holds only the in-frame rearrangements with V and J called that TCRdb kept. Clones are partly lost; checked studies trace under half to an unresolved V gene and leave the rest unexplained. The sample table shows 200,000 or so clones, and around 89% are seen once. The top ten constitute about 6% of the sample. The sample's time point label is to be understood as: baseline before first vaccination. Sequencing was performed on peripheral blood, taken on day 0 of AZD1222 vaccination. The receptors were gathered from an adult in good health.

The genes are TRBV5-8 and TRBJ1-6; TRBD1 matches 10 bases. Germline trimming cut 4 bases from V and 1 base from J; bases unmatched to any gene: 8. The germline V gene encodes CDR1 SGHTS and CDR2 YDEGEE. This CDR3 region has 18 residues. The CDR3 loop is CASSVGQGKGSYNSPLHF. In DNA form, the CDR3 reads TGTGCCAGCAGCGTGGGACAGGGGAAAGGGTCCTATAATTCACCCCTCCACTTT. Full variable domain (outside the CDR3, taken from reference TRBV5-8 and TRBJ1-6): EAGVTQSPTHLIKTRGQQATLRCSPISGHTSVYWYQQALGLGLQFLLWYDEGEERNRGNFPPRFSGRQFPNYSSELNVNALELEDSALYLCASSVGQGKGSYNSPLHFGNGTRLTVT.

The rearrangement joins TRBV5-4 to TRBJ1-2; TRBD1 is a possible D gene (5 bases). Trimming cost V 1 base and J 5 bases, with 12 bases left between them. CDR3 length: 14 residues. The germline V gene has CDR1 SGHNT and CDR2 YYREEE (reference sequence). The DNA of the CDR3 is TGTGCCAGCAGCTTGAGGGGAGCAGGGTATGGCTACACCTTC. It yields the protein CASSLRGAGYGYTF.

The chain recombines TRBV5-1 with TRBJ1-1, with D tentatively TRBD1 (6 bases). Germline V gives CDR1 SGHRS, CDR2 YFSETQ. CDR3 length equals 14 residues. V gave up 4 bases and J gave up 1 base, with 11 bases separating them. The CDR3 DNA reads TGCGCCAGCAGCGCCCGGACAGCGAACACTGAAGCTTTCTTT. As protein: CASSARTANTEAFF. Full variable domain (remainder filled in from reference TRBV5-1 and TRBJ1-1): KAGVTQTPRYLIKTRGQQVTLSCSPISGHRSVSWYQQTPGQGLQFLFEYFSETQRNKGNFPGRFSGRQFSNSRSEMNVSTLELGDSALYLCASSARTANTEAFFGQGTRLTVV.

The chain combines TRBV30 with TRBJ2-6; 9 bases fit TRBD1. The CDR3 extends over 17 amino acids. Germline V lookup: CDR1 GTSNPN, CDR2 SVGIG (reference sequence). With V trimmed by 2 bases and J by 0 bases, 5 bases remained unmatched. CDR3: CAWSITGGYSGANVLTF. As DNA, the CDR3 is TGTGCCTGGAGTATAACAGGGGGCTACTCTGGGGCCAACGTCCTGACTTTC.

Only one count was recorded for this clone. V usage is TRBV9 and J usage is TRBJ1-5; no clear D gene. The CDR3 covers 14 residues. V was clipped by 0 bases and J by 1 base, with 5 bases between them. CDR1 and CDR2 (germline): SGDLS, YYNGEE. CDR3 DNA: TGTGCCAGCAGCGTAGGAGTCAGCAATCAGCCCCAGCATTTT. It is translated as CASSVGVSNQPQHF. Looking up the rest from reference TRBV9 and TRBJ1-5 gives the full variable domain: DSGVTQTPKHLITATGQRVTLRCSPRSGDLSVYWYQQSLDQGLQFLIQYYNGEERAKGNILERFSAQQFPDLHSELNLSSLELGDSALYFCASSVGVSNQPQHFGDGTRLSIL.

As DNA, the CDR3 is TGCGCCAGCAGCTTCTTTACCGGGACAGGGGTCCGCTTGAACTCTGGAAACACCATATATTTT. This translates into CASSFFTGTGVRLNSGNTIYF. V gene TRBV5-1 combines with J gene TRBJ1-3; 10 nucleotides line up with TRBD1. The trim removed 2 bases at V and 0 bases at J, leaving 17 bases unmatched. This CDR3 has 21 amino acids. The germline V gene has CDR1 SGHRS and CDR2 YFSETQ.

The genes are TRBV6-1 and TRBJ1-6, with no clear D. Germline assignment: CDR1 MNHNS and CDR2 SASEGT. V was shortened by 0 bases and J by 9 bases, with 12 bases between the two germline ends. The CDR3 runs to 15 residues. CDR3 region: CASSEAYGRASPLHF. The CDR3 coding sequence is TGTGCCAGCAGTGAAGCGTACGGGCGGGCTTCACCCCTCCACTTT.

The chain recombines TRBV28 with TRBJ2-3; D uncertain. The CDR3 extends over 13 amino acids. V lost 6 bases to trimming and J lost 6 bases, with 13 bases between them. The germline CDR1 and CDR2 sequences are MDHEN and SYDVKM. The CDR3 sequence: CASRGPLWDTQYF. Written as DNA, the CDR3 is TGTGCCAGCAGGGGTCCCCTTTGGGATACGCAGTATTTT.

CDR3: CASSLRTGSNQPQHF. In DNA form, the CDR3 reads TGTGCCAGCAGTCTCCGGACAGGGAGCAATCAGCCCCAGCATTTT. This sequence joins TRBV28 and TRBJ1-5, with 8 bases fitting TRBD1. V lost 5 bases, J lost 1 base, and 4 bases stayed unmatched. The CDR3 runs 15 residues. Per germline, CDR1 MDHEN and CDR2 SYDVKM.

The rearrangement links TRBV28 to TRBJ2-7; the match to TRBD2 covers 8 bases. The CDR3 is 17 residues long. Germline lookup yields CDR1 MDHEN and CDR2 SYDVKM. With 1 base clipped from V and 9 bases from J, the junction kept 17 bases outside the gene matches. This CDR3 is CASSLSLFSGVWAGQYF. The CDR3 DNA reads TGTGCCAGCAGTTTATCCCTTTTTAGCGGGGTCTGGGCCGGGCAGTACTTC.

V is TRBV5-6 and J is TRBJ1-2; tentatively, D is TRBD1 (5 bases). Per the germline V gene, CDR1 is SGHDT and CDR2 is YYEEEE. This CDR3 comprises 15 residues. Trimming shortened V by 3 bases and J by 4 bases, and 16 bases separated the two germline ends. CDR3 in amino acids: CASSSQTGALYGYTF. The CDR3 nucleotides are TGTGCCAGCAGCTCTCAGACCGGGGCTCTCTATGGCTACACCTTC.

The chain has TRBV24-1 and TRBJ2-5; 10 bases are a match to TRBD2. The V and J ends lost 5 bases and 6 bases, in that order; junction bases with no gene match: 5. The CDR3 has 14 residues. The germline CDR1 and CDR2 sequences are KGHDR and SFDVKD. CDR3 nucleotides: TGTGCCACCAGTGGGGGACTAGCGCAGCAGACCCAGTACTTC. Translation: CATSGGLAQQTQYF.

The J gene is TRBJ1-5, the V gene TRBV5-1; no clear D gene. V lost 0 bases and J lost 3, with 10 bases in between. The germline V gene encodes CDR1 SGHRS and CDR2 YFSETQ. This CDR3 spans 15 amino acids. CDR3 DNA: TGCGCCAGCAGCTTGGGCGGGGTTCTCAATCAGCCCCAGCATTTT. Translating it yields CASSLGGVLNQPQHF.

V and J are TRBV7-2 and TRBJ2-2, with 8 bases lining up with TRBD2. CDR3 size: 18 residues. Germline CDR1 is SGHTA and CDR2 is FQGNSA. V shed 5 bases, J shed 7 bases, and the junction held 18 bases outside the gene matches. The CDR3 region is CASSAGGRAGGRGGELFF. DNA of the CDR3: TGTGCCAGCAGCGCGGGAGGTCGGGCGGGGGGCCGAGGCGGGGAGCTGTTTTTT.

This chain uses TRBV10-3 with TRBJ2-3, with TRBD1 as a possible D gene (6 bases). The CDR3 is 17 residues long. Germline V gene lookup returns CDR1 ENHRY and CDR2 SYGVKD. The V end was cut by 5 bases, the J end by 0 bases, with 18 bases between. The CDR3 is CAISRYPGQSSTDTQYF. The CDR3 DNA reads TGTGCCATCAGTAGATATCCGGGACAATCTAGCACAGATACGCAGTATTTT.

This clone was counted a single time. The chain recombines TRBV6-2 or TRBV6-3 with TRBJ2-4; D might be TRBD2 (6 bases). This CDR3 contains 16 residues. Trimming stripped 2 bases from V and 0 bases from J, with 11 bases between. Germline V gene sequence: CDR1 MNHEY, CDR2 SVGEGT. CDR3 DNA: TGTGCCAGCAGTTACGGAGGGTACCTAGCCAAAAACATTCAGTACTTC. Translated: CASSYGGYLAKNIQYF.

V and J are TRBV12-5 and TRBJ1-1; 12 nucleotides agree with TRBD1. CDR3 length equals 17 residues. V gave up 2 bases and J gave up 5 bases; unmatched junction bases: 9. Germline-derived CDR1 and CDR2 are LGHNT and FRNRAP. CDR3 amino acids: CASGLMGQGAGWTEAFF. DNA for the CDR3: TGTGCTAGTGGTTTGATGGGACAGGGGGCAGGATGGACTGAAGCTTTCTTT.

The rearrangement joins TRBV24-1 to TRBJ1-2; D gene uncertain. The ends were cut back, 2 bases at V and 4 bases at J, with 10 bases in the middle. CDR3 length equals 14 residues. Per the germline V gene, CDR1 is KGHDR and CDR2 is SFDVKD. This CDR3 is CATSDSTYLYGYTF. The CDR3 DNA reads as TGTGCCACCAGTGATTCTACGTACCTCTATGGCTACACCTTC.

The chain has TRBV19 and TRBJ2-2, with D possibly TRBD2 on 5 matching bases. Trimming removed 6 bases from V and 6 bases from J, with 20 bases in between. CDR1 is LNHDA, CDR2 SQIVND, per germline (reference sequence). The CDR3 is made up of 16 amino acids. The CDR3 DNA reads as TGTGCCAGTAGAGCAACCGGGGAGTGGTTGTCCGGGGAGCTGTTTTTT. Amino acids: CASRATGEWLSGELFF.

The chain employs TRBV27 and TRBJ2-1, with 7 bases matching TRBD2. The CDR3 contains 15 residues. V lost 2 bases and J lost 1; bases outside the gene matches: 2. From germline, CDR1 is MNHEY and CDR2 SMNVEV (reference sequence). CDR3 region: CASSLSGISYNEQFF. The DNA of the CDR3 is TGTGCCAGCAGTTTAAGCGGGATTTCCTACAATGAGCAGTTCTTC.

The genes are TRBV11-2 and TRBJ1-6; a possible D gene is TRBD1 (6 bases). This CDR3 is 16 amino acids long. Germline lookup yields CDR1 SGHAT and CDR2 FQNNGV. V was cut by 8 bases and J by 6 bases, with 20 bases left in between. This CDR3 reads CASSRGAGSGNSPLHF. DNA of the CDR3: TGTGCCAGCTCCCGGGGGGCGGGCAGCGGTAATTCACCCCTCCACTTT.

The rearrangement joins TRBV30 to TRBJ1-5; D remains unclear. Germline V lookup: CDR1 GTSNPN, CDR2 SVGIG (reference sequence). The CDR3 extends over 13 amino acids. Trimming shortened V by 0 bases and J by 0 bases, and 3 bases separated the two germline ends. Here the CDR3 reads CAWSVNSNQPQHF. DNA of the CDR3: TGTGCCTGGAGTGTGAATAGCAATCAGCCCCAGCATTTT.

J is TRBJ2-5 and V is TRBV28; TRBD1 matches 11 bases. The V segment lost 4 bases and the J segment 7 bases; nucleotides outside the gene matches: 8. The CDR3 covers 15 residues. The V gene's germline CDR1 is MDHEN and CDR2 SYDVKM. This CDR3 reads CASSSTRTGGSTQYF. As DNA, the CDR3 is TGTGCCAGCAGTTCCACCCGGACAGGGGGCTCGACCCAGTACTTC.